The T cell receptor beta chain under discussion was sequenced for a study of shared clonotypes between healthy human individuals. Study-level findings and limits: The naive CD4 repertoires of a handful of donors were compared, and roughly 5% of clonotypes were shared. As a rule, naive subsets had a larger estimated richness than memory subsets.

This clone turned up a few times. What it recognizes is unknown. Participating donors were healthy, HIV-negative adults free of recent acute infections or vaccinations. CD4+ cells were split into CD45RA+ naive and CD45RA-negative memory subsets. Repertoires were generated with immunoSEQ multiplex PCR, while TCRdb's copy carries only in-frame clones and drops some. The profile shows some 2.1 million clones, 85% to 95% of them singletons. The V gene's germline CDR1 is MDHEN and CDR2 SYDVKM. CDR3 length: 13 amino acids. Trimming took 5 bases from V and 7 from J, leaving 13 bases between them. The sequenced sample consisted of naive CD4+ T cells sorted from blood. Subset meaning: CD45RA+ positively selected. The gene calls are TRBV28 and TRBJ2-3; possible D gene TRBD1, 6 bases. This TCR came from a man younger than 35 in good health. CDR3 DNA: TGTGCCAGCAGTCCGGACAGTAGGTATACGCAGTATTTT. Encoded protein: CASSPDSRYTQYF.